These T cell receptor beta chains were read from a single sample in a study of T-cell reconstitution after alpha-beta-depleted transplantation in children. TCRdb analysed the PCR reads with MiXCR anew, one entry per CDR3 protein. The data show 500,000 or so distinct CDR3 sequences, 30% to 35% seen once. Material: PBMCs from the stem cell graft donor, obtained from the stem cell graft. The receptors come from a human donor who donated a stem cell graft to a child with aplastic anemia. CDR3s include the opening cysteine and the closing phenylalanine or tryptophan. The D gene is left open where the match is weak. Rows may omit the clone size; those that give it use once, few, many or a size class.

V gene	clone size	J gene	CDR3 length	D gene	CDR3 protein	CDR3 DNA
TRBV29-1	NA	TRBJ1-1	14	TRBD1	CSVEDWQGGTEAFF	TGCAGCGTTGAAGATTGGCAGGGGGGAACTGAAGCTTTCTTT
TRBV5-5	NA	TRBJ2-5	13	TRBD1	CASSPRDRFPQYF	TGTGCCAGCAGCCCCCGGGACAGGTTTCCCCAGTACTTC
TRBV20-1	few	TRBJ2-7	14	NA	CSASRPGSSYEQYF	TGCAGTGCCTCAAGGCCGGGTAGCTCCTACGAGCAGTACTTC
TRBV12-3/TRBV12-4	few	TRBJ2-2	14	NA	CASSLNENTGELFF	TGTGCCAGCAGTCTGAACGAGAACACCGGGGAGCTGTTTTTT
TRBV4-3	NA	TRBJ2-5	15	NA	CASSQGDSDQETQYF	TGCGCCAGCAGCCAAGGGGACTCAGACCAAGAGACCCAGTACTTC
TRBV6-2/TRBV6-3	NA	TRBJ1-2	12	NA	CASSNQGYGYTF	TGTGCCAGCAGTAACCAGGGCTATGGCTACACCTTC
TRBV30	few	TRBJ1-1	12	NA	CAWGKGAHEAFF	TGTGCCTGGGGAAAAGGGGCCCACGAAGCTTTCTTT
TRBV12-3/TRBV12-4	NA	TRBJ1-3	14	NA	CASSFARAGNTIYF	TGTGCCAGCAGTTTTGCCCGAGCTGGAAACACCATATATTTT
TRBV7-2	few	TRBJ1-4	15	TRBD1	CASSARQGAVEKLFF	TGTGCCAGCAGCGCCCGACAGGGGGCCGTGGAAAAACTGTTTTTT
TRBV29-1	few	TRBJ2-7	12	NA	CSVTDSSYEQYF	TGCAGCGTCACGGACAGCTCCTACGAGCAGTACTTC
TRBV6-1	NA	TRBJ2-2	16	NA	CASSPKMEILTGELFF	TGTGCCAGCAGTCCGAAGATGGAGATTCTCACCGGGGAGCTGTTTTTT
TRBV12-3/TRBV12-4	NA	TRBJ2-7	15	TRBD2	CASKLAAEIPYEQYF	TGTGCCAGCAAGCTAGCGGCCGAGATACCATACGAGCAGTACTTC
TRBV20-1	few	TRBJ2-5	13	TRBD2	CSARGTKRETQYF	TGCAGTGCTAGGGGGACTAAGAGGGAGACCCAGTACTTC
TRBV28	NA	TRBJ2-1	16	TRBD2	CASSLSGREAYNEQFF	TGTGCCAGCAGTTTATCCGGGCGGGAGGCATACAATGAGCAGTTCTTC
TRBV29-1	NA	TRBJ2-1	14	TRBD2	CSVGFAGDFNEQFF	TGCAGCGTTGGGTTCGCGGGAGATTTCAATGAGCAGTTCTTC
TRBV28	NA	TRBJ1-1	15	TRBD1	CASTRDRWGYTEAFF	TGTGCCAGCACCCGGGACAGGTGGGGATACACTGAAGCTTTCTTT
TRBV30	NA	TRBJ1-3	18	TRBD1	CAWSLLLTGGTSGNTIYF	TGTGCCTGGTCCCTCCTCTTGACAGGGGGAACCTCTGGAAACACCATATATTTT
TRBV19	NA	TRBJ1-1	17	NA	CASSNSRGQGSNTEAFF	TGTGCCAGTAGTAATAGCCGTGGACAAGGATCGAACACTGAAGCTTTCTTT
TRBV5-1	NA	TRBJ2-2	15	TRBD2	CASSPGGTNTGELFF	TGCGCCAGCAGCCCGGGGGGTACGAACACCGGGGAGCTGTTTTTT
TRBV30	few	TRBJ2-3	17	TRBD2	CAWSLHRTSGSTDTQYF	TGTGCCTGGAGTCTACACCGGACTAGCGGGAGCACAGATACGCAGTATTTT
TRBV11-2	NA	TRBJ2-3	17	TRBD2	CASSSFPSGASTDTQYF	TGTGCCAGCAGCTCCTTTCCTAGCGGGGCAAGCACAGATACGCAGTATTTT
TRBV5-5	NA	TRBJ2-7	15	TRBD2	CASSYGTSLSYEQYF	TGTGCCAGCAGTTACGGGACTAGCTTGTCCTACGAGCAGTACTTC
TRBV12-3/TRBV12-4	few	TRBJ1-2	13	NA	CASSLEAGGGYTF	TGTGCCAGCAGTTTAGAGGCAGGCGGGGGCTACACCTTC
TRBV29-1	NA	TRBJ1-1	14	TRBD1	CSVEEGTGGTEAFF	TGCAGCGTTGAAGAGGGGACAGGGGGCACTGAAGCTTTCTTT
TRBV20-1	few	TRBJ1-5	15	TRBD1	CSARTGFNSNQPQHF	TGCAGTGCGCGGACAGGCTTTAATAGCAATCAGCCCCAGCATTTT
TRBV20-1	NA	TRBJ2-2	14	NA	CSARPASATGELFF	TGCAGTGCTAGACCTGCCTCCGCAACCGGGGAGCTGTTTTTT
TRBV6-1	NA	TRBJ2-1	15	NA	CASSPGEPGRTKQFF	TGTGCCAGCAGTCCCGGGGAACCGGGGCGGACTAAGCAGTTCTTC
TRBV30	few	TRBJ1-5	13	NA	CAWSVRGAGPQHF	TGTGCCTGGAGTGTAAGGGGGGCAGGGCCCCAGCATTTT
TRBV13	few	TRBJ1-2	16	NA	CASSRSGGVQDYGYTF	TGTGCCAGCAGCCGTTCGGGGGGCGTCCAGGACTATGGCTACACCTTC
TRBV18	NA	TRBJ1-1	16	TRBD1	CASSPNLQGADTEAFF	TGTGCCAGCTCACCAAATCTTCAGGGGGCGGACACTGAAGCTTTCTTT
TRBV12-3/TRBV12-4	NA	TRBJ1-2	13	NA	CACRGGVGYGYTF	TGTGCCTGTAGGGGAGGAGTAGGGTATGGCTACACCTTC
TRBV29-1	few	TRBJ2-7	12	TRBD1	CSVRGSLYEQYF	TGCAGTGTCAGGGGGTCCCTCTACGAGCAGTACTTC
TRBV12-3/TRBV12-4	NA	TRBJ2-1	14	TRBD1	CASSLVRTGGEQFF	TGTGCCAGCAGTTTAGTAAGGACAGGGGGAGAGCAGTTCTTC
TRBV29-1	few	TRBJ2-5	15	TRBD2	CSVDASGRRRETQYF	TGCAGCGTTGACGCTAGCGGGAGACGTAGGGAGACCCAGTACTTC
TRBV12-3/TRBV12-4	few	TRBJ2-2	14	NA	CASSGQSWTGELFF	TGTGCCAGCAGTGGCCAGAGTTGGACCGGGGAGCTGTTTTTT
TRBV11-2	once	TRBJ2-3	13	NA	CASSLEGLGTQYF	TGTGCCAGCAGCTTAGAGGGACTCGGTACGCAGTATTTT
TRBV4-2	NA	TRBJ2-7	14	TRBD1	CASSPRGRSYEQYF	TGTGCCAGCAGCCCGAGGGGGCGGTCCTACGAGCAGTACTTC
TRBV20-1	NA	TRBJ2-5	13	NA	CSARVTRHETQYF	TGCAGTGCTAGGGTAACAAGGCATGAGACCCAGTACTTC
TRBV20-1	NA	TRBJ2-3	15	NA	CSAERGGGATDTQYF	TGCAGTGCTGAGCGTGGCGGGGGCGCGACAGATACGCAGTATTTT
TRBV20-1	many	TRBJ1-5	15	NA	CSAGSPGPGNQPQHF	TGCAGTGCTGGATCGCCCGGTCCTGGCAATCAGCCCCAGCATTTT
TRBV10-1	few	TRBJ2-1	11	NA	CASRVYNEQFF	TGCGCCAGCAGGGTCTACAATGAGCAGTTCTTC
TRBV6-1	NA	TRBJ2-7	15	NA	CASSGTDQIIYEQYF	TGTGCCAGCAGCGGCACAGATCAGATCATTTACGAGCAGTACTTC
TRBV11-2	once	TRBJ2-2	15	NA	CASNKEGLDGGELFF	TGTGCCAGCAACAAGGAGGGGCTAGATGGCGGGGAGCTGTTTTTT
TRBV6-1	NA	TRBJ2-3	17	TRBD2	CASSESPTSEHTDTQYF	TGTGCCAGCAGTGAATCCCCGACTAGCGAACACACAGATACGCAGTATTTT
TRBV20-1	few	TRBJ2-1	14	NA	CSASRQGYFYEQFF	TGCAGTGCTAGTCGGCAGGGGTACTTCTATGAGCAGTTCTTC
TRBV4-2	NA	TRBJ1-2	14	NA	CASSQDTEKGGYTF	TGTGCCAGCAGCCAAGATACCGAGAAGGGCGGCTACACCTTC
TRBV29-1	few	TRBJ2-7	13	TRBD2	CSVDLAGGYEQYF	TGCAGCGTTGATCTAGCGGGAGGATACGAGCAGTACTTC
TRBV7-9	NA	TRBJ2-1	15	TRBD2	CASSGVAGVHDEQFF	TGTGCCAGCAGCGGGGTAGCGGGAGTTCACGATGAGCAGTTCTTC
TRBV20-1	NA	TRBJ2-1	18	NA	CSAPYQDQLLLSYNEQFF	TGCAGTGCCCCGTACCAGGATCAATTACTATTGAGTTACAATGAGCAGTTCTTC
TRBV6-5	NA	TRBJ2-1	14	NA	CASSYTTDNNEQFF	TGTGCCAGCAGTTACACCACTGACAACAATGAGCAGTTCTTC
TRBV4-3	few	TRBJ2-7	14	NA	CASSQVTGSYEQYF	TGCGCCAGCAGCCAAGTAACAGGTTCCTACGAGCAGTACTTC
TRBV24-1	few	TRBJ2-1	18	NA	CATTGLRQLLEDGNEQFF	TGTGCCACTACAGGGCTGCGTCAGCTCCTCGAGGATGGGAATGAGCAGTTCTTC
TRBV5-4	NA	TRBJ2-3	13	NA	CASSSPQWDTQYF	TGTGCCAGCAGCTCCCCGCAGTGGGATACGCAGTATTTT
TRBV20-1	many	TRBJ1-1	15	NA	CSAPRPGLMDTEAFF	TGCAGTGCCCCTAGGCCAGGGCTCATGGACACTGAAGCTTTCTTT
TRBV11-2	few	TRBJ2-4	16	NA	CASSLHYRVPKNIQYF	TGTGCCAGCAGCTTACATTACAGGGTTCCCAAAAACATTCAGTACTTC
TRBV4-3	NA	TRBJ1-3	15	NA	CASSQEPGSGNTIYF	TGCGCCAGCAGCCAAGAGCCTGGGTCCGGAAACACCATATATTTT
TRBV12-3/TRBV12-4	few	TRBJ1-1	13	NA	CASTHRERAEAFF	TGTGCCAGCACCCACAGGGAGAGGGCTGAAGCTTTCTTT
TRBV20-1	NA	TRBJ1-6	18	NA	CSARGTRRVSSYNSHLHF	TGCAGTGCTAGAGGAACGCGCAGGGTGAGCTCCTATAATTCACACCTCCACTTT
TRBV10-3	few	TRBJ2-1	13	TRBD2	CAIRGTSAHEQFF	TGTGCCATCAGAGGGACTAGCGCCCACGAGCAGTTCTTC
TRBV7-2	NA	TRBJ1-4	14	NA	CASRNKGGNEKLFF	TGTGCCAGCAGGAATAAGGGCGGTAATGAAAAACTGTTTTTT